Listed here are 16 T cell receptor beta chains from one sample, sequenced in a study of vaccination and CD4 T cells after COVID-19. Their target antigens are unknown. CD4+ T cells that had been cultured provided DNA sequenced with the Oncomine TCR Beta short-read assay. TCRdb recomputed calls from the PCR reads with MiXCR, one row per CDR3 protein. The table shows some 8,100 distinct CDR3 sequences, with over 45% occurring only once. Treatment here: approximately 9-day PBMC culture with coronavirus spike peptide pools or control peptides (ViraFEST assay). Input material: CD4+ T cells from blood, cultured in vitro. The receptors were sampled from a human donor who had recovered from COVID-19.

This clonotype has only one observation. The rearrangement links TRBV6-1 to TRBJ2-7; 8 nucleotides line up with TRBD1. Trimming cost V 6 bases and J 6 bases; bases outside gene matches: 7. The CDR3 has 13 amino acids. In germline, CDR1 is MNHNS, CDR2 SASEGT. The CDR3 coding sequence is TGTGCCAGCAGCGATCCCACAGGGGGCGAGCAGTACTTC. This codes for CASSDPTGGEQYF.

The CDR3 nucleotides read TGTGCCAGCAGCCCCAGGGGGACAGGGAGAAATGAGCAGTTCTTC. Amino acid sequence: CASSPRGTGRNEQFF. J is TRBJ2-1 and V is TRBV7-9, with 9 nucleotides matching TRBD1. J lost 7 bases, V lost 5 bases, and 9 bases had no gene match. Germline values: CDR1 SEHNR, CDR2 FQNEAQ (reference sequence). The CDR3 extends over 15 amino acids.

This clonotype has a handful of counts. This chain links TRBV20-1 with TRBJ2-1; the D call may be TRBD1 or TRBD2 (5 bases each). Looked up from germline, CDR1 is DFQATT and CDR2 is SNEGSKA (reference sequence). V lost 8 bases, J lost 6 bases, and 17 bases lay in between. The CDR3 length is 13 residues. CDR3 protein: CSPRDGRVNEQFF. The DNA of the CDR3 is TGCAGTCCCCGGGACGGTAGAGTCAATGAGCAGTTCTTC.

The V and J genes are TRBV29-1 and TRBJ1-1; D possibly corresponds to TRBD1 (5 bases). Germline CDR1 reads SQVTM; CDR2 reads ANQGSEA. V lost 7 bases and J 8 bases, leaving 14 bases between the germline ends. The CDR3 sequence is 11 residues long. CDR3 loop: CSDGGSGEAFF. In DNA, the CDR3 is TGCAGCGATGGGGGGTCGGGGGAAGCTTTCTTT. Supplemented by reference TRBV29-1 and TRBJ1-1, the full variable domain reads SAVISQKPSRDICQRGTSLTIQCQVDSQVTMMFWYRQQPGQSLTLIATANQGSEATYESGFVIDKFPISRPNLTFSTLTVSNMSPEDSSIYLCSDGGSGEAFFGQGTRLTVV.

V gene TRBV7-2 combines with J gene TRBJ1-5; D call uncertain. The germline gives CDR1 SGHTA, CDR2 FQGNSA. This CDR3 is 15 amino acids long. V gave up 5 bases and J gave up 8 bases, with 19 bases separating them. The DNA for the CDR3 is TGTGCCAGCAGCCCGAGCGTAGGCTCTCTAGAGCCCCAGCATTTT. Its translation: CASSPSVGSLEPQHF.

V gene TRBV7-2 combines with J gene TRBJ1-1, with 7 nucleotides matching TRBD1. The V segment lost 5 bases and the J segment 1 base; nucleotides outside the gene matches: 7. The germline V gene encodes CDR1 SGHTA and CDR2 FQGNSA. The CDR3 contains 15 residues. CDR3 residues: CASSQRGQRNTEAFF. CDR3 coding DNA: TGTGCCAGCAGCCAACGGGGACAGCGGAACACTGAAGCTTTCTTT.

The chain combines TRBV7-6 with TRBJ2-7, with D possibly being TRBD1 (6 bases). Looked up from germline, CDR1 is SGHVS and CDR2 is FNYEAQ. The CDR3 contains 12 residues. In DNA, the CDR3 is TGTGCGGTGGGGTCAGGGGCCTACGAGCAGTACTTC. Translated, it gives CAVGSGAYEQYF.

The gene calls are TRBV20-1 and TRBJ2-3; 7 bases fit TRBD2. Germline-derived CDR1 and CDR2 are DFQATT and SNEGSKA (reference sequence). Trimming took 1 base from V and 2 from J; bases not matched to a gene: 3. The CDR3 is made up of 14 amino acids. The CDR3 nucleotides are TGCAGTGCTAGAGCGGGAGGTAACACAGATACGCAGTATTTT. Amino acid sequence: CSARAGGNTDTQYF.

Turning to this clonotype: The DNA is left out, because the CDR3 cannot be placed on it with certainty; the CDR3 is given as TCRdb lists it. The rearrangement joins TRBV7-5 to TRBJ1-1; the D segment call TRBD1 is taken from the table without a DNA check. TRBV7-5 is tagged as a pseudogene. The CDR3 spans 14 residues, counting both ends. CDR3 residues: CISVPEPPHPEAFF.

The chain combines TRBV11-2 with TRBJ2-7; D possibly corresponds to TRBD1 (6 bases). Trimming removed 5 bases at V and 6 bases at J, with 17 bases between. Germline CDR1 SGHAT, CDR2 FQNNGV. There are 14 residues in the CDR3. The CDR3 DNA reads TGTGCCAGCAGCGGCCTTTCAGGGGTGGGCGAGCAGTACTTC. Translating it yields CASSGLSGVGEQYF.

This clonotype has more than one count but fewer than ten. The rearrangement joins TRBV19 to TRBJ2-1, with 11 bases aligning to TRBD2. This CDR3 has 15 residues. Germline CDR1 reads LNHDA; CDR2 reads SQIVND (reference sequence). J was trimmed by 6 bases and V by 6 bases; bases with no gene match: 7. The DNA of the CDR3 is TGTGCCAGTAGCTCGCGACTAGCGGGACTCAATGAGCAGTTCTTC. Protein: CASSSRLAGLNEQFF.

This clonotype has just a few counts. The V and J genes are TRBV5-4 and TRBJ2-2, with TRBD1 as a possible D gene (6 bases). Trimming stripped 0 bases from V and 6 bases from J, with 9 bases between. Per germline, CDR1 SGHNT and CDR2 YYREEE (reference sequence). CDR3 length equals 14 residues. The DNA for the CDR3 is TGTGCCAGCAGCTTGGAGGGGGTGGCCGGGGAGCTGTTTTTT. Encoded protein: CASSLEGVAGELFF.

The V and J genes are TRBV6-1 and TRBJ1-6; TRBD1 aligns across 9 bases. V lost 3 bases and J lost 9; bases outside the gene matches: 3. CDR1 and CDR2 from the germline V gene are MNHNS and SASEGT. This CDR3 contains 14 residues. CDR3 DNA sequence: TGTGCCAGCAGTGACCGGGACAGGGTTTCACCCCTCCACTTT. As protein: CASSDRDRVSPLHF.

This chain connects TRBV5-8 to TRBJ1-5, with D maybe TRBD1 (6 bases). The germline V gene has CDR1 SGHTS and CDR2 YDEGEE. V was shortened by 0 bases and J by 5 bases, with 12 bases between the two germline ends. The CDR3 is 15 amino acids. The CDR3 nucleotides are TGTGCCAGCAGCTTGGCCACAGGGCTGGATCAGCCCCAGCATTTT. Translated: CASSLATGLDQPQHF.

V is TRBV7-2 and J is TRBJ2-1; 8 bases match TRBD2. V was clipped by 7 bases and J by 0 bases; unmatched bases: 8. CDR3 length: 16 amino acids. CDR1 and CDR2 (germline): SGHTA, FQGNSA. CDR3 residues: CASNLAGPSSYNEQFF. The CDR3 nucleotides are TGTGCCAGCAACCTAGCGGGCCCAAGCTCCTACAATGAGCAGTTCTTC.

This clonotype was seen a handful of times. V usage is TRBV11-2 and J usage is TRBJ2-7; no definite D call. The CDR3 contains 14 residues. V shed 2 bases and J shed 5 bases, with 13 bases lying between them. The germline gives CDR1 SGHAT, CDR2 FQNNGV. The CDR3 loop is CASSLRRAANEQYF. DNA of the CDR3: TGTGCCAGCAGCTTACGCCGGGCAGCCAACGAGCAGTACTTC.